Listed here are 9 T cell receptor beta chains from one sample, sequenced in a study of T cells in pancreatic ductal adenocarcinoma (TCRdb year 2017). Preparation of the library involved the immunoSEQ multiplex PCR assay. Not all clones reach the TCRdb copy of this immuneACCESS table, which keeps in-frame sequences only. Checked studies attribute under half of the gap to unresolved V genes and leave the rest unexplained. Here the sample has roughly 100,000 clones; roughly 96% occur a single time. The ten biggest clones cover roughly 3% of the sample. Pancreatic ductal adenocarcinoma patients who had undergone surgery without neoadjuvant therapy were selected. The material sequenced was PBMCs. The receptors stem from a human donor with pancreatic ductal adenocarcinoma.

The chain employs TRBV19 and TRBJ2-5; D unclear. V gave up 4 bases and J gave up 2 bases, with 5 bases separating them. In germline, CDR1 is LNHDA, CDR2 SQIVND (reference sequence). This CDR3 is built from 12 residues. DNA for the CDR3: TGTGCCAGTAGTACTCAGCAAGAGACCCAGTACTTC. Amino acid sequence: CASSTQQETQYF.

The chain links TRBV4-1 to TRBJ2-3, with TRBD2 matching over 10 bases. Trimming removed 1 base from V and 0 bases from J; junction bases left unmatched: 7. There are 18 residues in the CDR3. Per the germline V gene, CDR1 is MGHRA and CDR2 is YSYEKL. CDR3 DNA sequence: TGCGCCAGCAGCCAAGCACAAGTAGCGGGAGGTAGCACAGATACGCAGTATTTT. Translated, it gives CASSQAQVAGGSTDTQYF.

The chain has TRBV5-1 and TRBJ1-1; D gene uncertain. This CDR3 contains 14 residues. Trimming left V 4 bases short and J 3 bases short, with 13 bases between. Germline lookup yields CDR1 SGHRS and CDR2 YFSETQ. CDR3 coding DNA: TGCGCCAGCAGCCTTGTCTATGAAGACACTGAAGCTTTCTTT. Encoded protein: CASSLVYEDTEAFF.

The V and J genes are TRBV10-3 and TRBJ2-7; 8 bases match TRBD1. Germline values: CDR1 ENHRY, CDR2 SYGVKD. The CDR3 consists of 13 residues. V was clipped by 6 bases and J by 5 bases; unmatched bases: 6. The CDR3, as DNA: TGTGCCATCAGCGACAGGGGATCTGACGAGCAGTACTTC. Protein sequence: CAISDRGSDEQYF.

The J gene is TRBJ2-7, the V gene TRBV6-1; 9 bases agree with TRBD2. This CDR3 contains 15 residues. Looked up from germline, CDR1 is MNHNS and CDR2 is SASEGT. With 4 bases clipped from V and 5 bases from J, the junction kept 9 bases outside the gene matches. The CDR3, as DNA: TGTGCCAGCAGTGCTGGCGGACTAGCGCGGAACGAGCAGTACTTC. Amino acid sequence: CASSAGGLARNEQYF.

The chain links TRBV30 to TRBJ2-7, with D possibly being TRBD1 (6 bases). The CDR3 totals 13 residues. The germline CDR1 and CDR2 sequences are GTSNPN and SVGIG (reference sequence). V lost 6 bases and J lost 5, with 17 bases in between. CDR3 in amino acids: CACSLGAVNEQYF. The CDR3 DNA is TGTGCCTGTAGTCTGGGGGCAGTAAACGAGCAGTACTTC.

V usage is TRBV5-8 and J usage is TRBJ2-4; TRBD2 aligns across 11 bases. Germline V lookup: CDR1 SGHTS, CDR2 YDEGEE. The CDR3 runs to 18 residues. The ends lost 2 bases at V and 0 bases at J; junction bases unmatched: 7. Here the CDR3 reads CASSLTLAGGIAKNIQYF. CDR3 DNA sequence: TGTGCCAGCAGCTTAACCCTAGCGGGAGGCATAGCCAAAAACATTCAGTACTTC. Full variable domain (rest looked up from reference TRBV5-8 and TRBJ2-4): EAGVTQSPTHLIKTRGQQATLRCSPISGHTSVYWYQQALGLGLQFLLWYDEGEERNRGNFPPRFSGRQFPNYSSELNVNALELEDSALYLCASSLTLAGGIAKNIQYFGAGTRLSVL.

This sequence joins TRBV7-2 and TRBJ2-5; 7 positions match TRBD1. V was pared by 6 bases and J by 5 bases, with 15 bases of the junction left unmatched. CDR3 length equals 16 residues. In germline, CDR1 is SGHTA, CDR2 FQGNSA. CDR3: CASSYSGTERGETQYF. The DNA of the CDR3 is TGTGCCAGCAGTTATTCCGGGACAGAGAGGGGGGAGACCCAGTACTTC.

This sequence joins TRBV19 and TRBJ1-5; TRBD1 agrees at 9 bases. J lost 7 bases, V lost 1 base, and 2 bases had no gene match. Germline values: CDR1 LNHDA, CDR2 SQIVND (reference sequence). This CDR3 is 14 amino acids long. The CDR3, as DNA: TGTGCCAGTAGTATAGGGGACAGGGCCCAGCCCCAGCATTTT. Protein sequence: CASSIGDRAQPQHF.